This TCR beta chain is drawn from a study of molecular identifiers for immune sequencing clone quantification. Looking at the study overall: Replicates involved a five-way split of RNA from approximately 20,000 or 100,000 naive CD8 cells, with sequencing of four. Study-level points and caveats: Effector cells had over 97% of their molecules in clones above 20 RNA copies, while naive cells had under 1%.

Germline lookup yields CDR1 MNHEY and CDR2 SVGAGI. V was shortened by 0 bases and J by 6 bases, with 14 bases between the two germline ends. The CDR3 loop spans 16 amino acids. Naive CD8 T cell sorting was performed on the CD8+CD4-CCR7+CD45RA+ phenotype. Many counts were recorded for this clonotype. Its specificity is not known. Methods described previously, with TCR primers listed, were used for bulk TCR libraries. From the PCR reads, TCRdb called clonotypes with MiXCR, one entry per CDR3 protein. The table includes 600,000 to 650,000 distinct CDR3 sequences, 20% detected once. The chain uses TRBV6-5 and TRBJ1-4; D gene unclear. Sample: naive CD8+ T cells from blood, with Jurkat cell RNA spiked in. Indicated subset: FACS-sorted CD8+CD4-CCR7+CD45RA+ naive T cells. This TCR derives from a human donor in good health. Some libraries in this study had Jurkat cell RNA spiked in. The CDR3 is CASSYSPPYRYEKLFF. The CDR3 DNA follows: TGTGCCAGCAGTTACTCGCCGCCATATCGGTATGAAAAACTGTTTTTT.